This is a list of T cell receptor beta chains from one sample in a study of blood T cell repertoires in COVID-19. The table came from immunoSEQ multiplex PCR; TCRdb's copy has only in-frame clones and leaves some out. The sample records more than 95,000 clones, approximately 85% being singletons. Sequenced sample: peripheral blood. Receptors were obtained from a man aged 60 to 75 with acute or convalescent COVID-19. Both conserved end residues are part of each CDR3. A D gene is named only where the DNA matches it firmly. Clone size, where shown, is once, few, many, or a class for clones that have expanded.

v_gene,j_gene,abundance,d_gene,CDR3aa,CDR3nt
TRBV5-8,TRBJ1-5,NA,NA,CASIIAGYRGQPQHF,TGTGCCAGCATTATTGCGGGGTATCGGGGTCAGCCCCAGCATTTT
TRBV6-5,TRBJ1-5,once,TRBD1,CASTATGGTQPQHF,TGTGCCAGCACCGCGACAGGGGGCACTCAGCCCCAGCATTTT
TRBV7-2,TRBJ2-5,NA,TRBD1,CASSLAVGDRRYF,TGTGCCAGCAGCTTAGCGGTTGGGGACAGGAGGTACTTC
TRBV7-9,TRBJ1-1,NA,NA,CASSLDLPPYEAFF,TGTGCCAGCAGCTTAGACTTACCACCGTATGAAGCTTTCTTT
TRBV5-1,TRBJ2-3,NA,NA,CASSLERPETDTQYF,TGCGCCAGCAGCTTGGAGCGTCCCGAAACAGATACGCAGTATTTT
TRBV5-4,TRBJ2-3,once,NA,CASSFAGRTDTQYF,TGTGCCAGCAGCTTTGCGGGCCGCACAGATACGCAGTATTTT
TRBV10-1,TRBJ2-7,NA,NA,CANLTGVCEQYF,TGCGCCAACTTAACGGGGGTCTGCGAGCAGTACTTC
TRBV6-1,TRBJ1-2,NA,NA,CASSELGAGGHGYTF,TGTGCCAGCAGTGAACTGGGGGCAGGCGGGCATGGCTACACCTTC
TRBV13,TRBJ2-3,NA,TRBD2,CASSLRLAGGLDTQYF,TGTGCCAGCAGCTTACGACTAGCGGGAGGCTTAGATACGCAGTATTTT
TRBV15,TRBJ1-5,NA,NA,CATSRVYWENSNQPQHF,TGTGCCACCAGCAGAGTTTATTGGGAGAATAGCAATCAGCCCCAGCATTTT
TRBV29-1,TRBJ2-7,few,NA,CSVGQVGEQYF,TGCAGCGTTGGACAGGTAGGCGAGCAGTACTTC
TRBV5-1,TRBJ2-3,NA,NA,CASSFKGAPTDTQYF,TGCGCCAGCAGCTTCAAAGGGGCTCCCACAGATACGCAGTATTTT
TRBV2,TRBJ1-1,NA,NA,CASSEARSDTEAFF,TGTGCCAGCAGTGAAGCCCGCTCAGACACTGAAGCTTTCTTT
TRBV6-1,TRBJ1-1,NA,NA,CASSERGGNTEAFF,TGTGCCAGCAGTGAAAGGGGGGGGAACACTGAAGCTTTCTTT
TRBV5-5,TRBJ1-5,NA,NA,CASSLQDDQPQHF,TGTGCCAGCAGCTTACAGGATGATCAGCCCCAGCATTTT
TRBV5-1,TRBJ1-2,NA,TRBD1,CASSLGTGASSNYGYTF,TGCGCCAGCAGCTTGGGGACAGGGGCCTCCTCTAACTATGGCTACACCTTC
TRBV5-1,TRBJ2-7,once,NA,CASSRSPGYEQYF,TGCGCCAGCAGCCGTTCTCCGGGCTACGAGCAGTACTTC
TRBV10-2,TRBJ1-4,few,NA,CASSHRLGNEKLFF,TGCGCCAGCAGCCACAGGTTGGGGAATGAAAAACTGTTTTTT
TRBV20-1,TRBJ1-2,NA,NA,CSVGTPYGYTF,TGCAGTGTAGGGACACCGTATGGCTACACCTTC
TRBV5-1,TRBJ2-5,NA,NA,CASSLIPGGETQYF,TGCGCCAGCAGCTTGATCCCAGGCGGGGAGACCCAGTACTTC
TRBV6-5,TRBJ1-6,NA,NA,CASSNQGLGYSPLHF,TGTGCCAGCAGCAACCAGGGATTAGGTTATTCACCCCTCCACTTT